The 18 T cell receptor beta chains given below trace back to one sample, sequenced in a study of spatial heterogeneity in lung cancer. MiXCR, applied by TCRdb to the 5' RACE reads, yields one record per CDR3 protein. The table shows tens of thousands of distinct CDR3 sequences, with about 5.2% occurring only once. Described time point: sample taken at primary tumor resection. Specimen: PBMCs, collected at surgery. All receptors come from a female donor with early-stage non-small cell lung cancer.

J is TRBJ2-1 and V is TRBV5-1; unclear D gene. V shed 2 bases and J shed 12 bases, with 12 bases lying between them. The CDR3 spans 12 residues. Germline assignment: CDR1 SGHRS and CDR2 YFSETQ. The DNA of the CDR3 is TGCGCCAGCAGCTTTGAAGATAGTGTGCAGTTCTTC. This codes for CASSFEDSVQFF.

In its sample, this clonotype was seen many times. The genes are TRBV7-3 and TRBJ1-1; 9 positions match TRBD1. Germline values: CDR1 SGHTA, CDR2 FQGTGA. The length of the CDR3 is 15 residues. J lost 4 bases, V lost 4 bases, and 7 bases had no gene match. CDR3 in DNA: TGTGCCAGCAGCTCCCTCGACAGGGGGGGCACTGAAGCTTTCTTT. It is translated as CASSSLDRGGTEAFF.

The gene calls are TRBV11-2 and TRBJ2-3, with 12 bases matching TRBD2. V lost 0 bases to trimming and J lost 2 bases; unmatched junction nucleotides: 3. This CDR3 region has 17 residues. Germline CDR1 and CDR2: SGHAT and FQNNGV. CDR3 in amino acids: CASSLELAGGDTDTQYF. CDR3 coding DNA: TGTGCCAGCAGCTTAGAACTAGCGGGGGGCGACACAGATACGCAGTATTTT.

Worth noting for this clonotype: The junction does not match germline at one end; this may be a read error. The rearrangement uses TRBV9 and TRBJ1-5; D is uncertain. The CDR3 covers 11 residues. The germline CDR1 and CDR2 sequences are SGDLS and YYNGEE. DNA for the CDR3: TGTGTCAGCGGCGGTGGGCAGCCCCAGCATTTT. Its translation: CVSGGGQPQHF.

This clonotype has a count of ten or more. This sequence joins TRBV20-1 and TRBJ1-1; maybe TRBD1 (6 bases). The CDR3 covers 14 residues. Trimming removed 0 bases at V and 5 bases at J, with 13 bases between. CDR1 and CDR2 from the germline V gene are DFQATT and SNEGSKA (reference sequence). CDR3 sequence reads: CSARDSQGHTEAFF. CDR3 DNA: TGCAGTGCTAGAGATTCCCAGGGGCATACTGAAGCTTTCTTT.

This clonotype was counted a few times. The chain recombines TRBV7-3 with TRBJ2-1; 9 bases match TRBD2. Germline V CDR1 and CDR2: SGHTA, FQGTGA. Trimming removed 4 bases from V and 3 bases from J; junction bases left unmatched: 4. This CDR3 spans 15 amino acids. As DNA, the CDR3 is TGTGCCAGCAGCTCGCGGGGGGGCCGCTACAATGAGCAGTTCTTC. Amino acid sequence: CASSSRGGRYNEQFF.

This clonotype was observed many times. The chain recombines TRBV9 with TRBJ2-4, with a weak D call TRBD1 (6 bases). The CDR3 spans 14 residues. Trimming pared 4 bases from V and 8 bases from J, leaving 16 bases between. Germline CDR1 SGDLS, CDR2 YYNGEE. The CDR3 loop reads CASSSRGQGYIQYF. CDR3 nucleotides: TGTGCCAGCAGCTCCCGTGGGCAGGGGTACATTCAGTACTTC. Full variable domain (outside the CDR3, taken from reference TRBV9 and TRBJ2-4): DSGVTQTPKHLITATGQRVTLRCSPRSGDLSVYWYQQSLDQGLQFLIQYYNGEERAKGNILERFSAQQFPDLHSELNLSSLELGDSALYFCASSSRGQGYIQYFGAGTRLSVL.

The rearrangement links TRBV18 to TRBJ2-5; 8 nucleotides agree with TRBD2. Germline lookup yields CDR1 KGHSH and CDR2 LQKENI. CDR3 size: 16 residues. V dropped 2 bases and J dropped 2; count of bases not matched to a gene: 7. The CDR3 is CASSPMAGGGQETQYF. The CDR3 DNA is TGTGCCAGCTCACCAATGGCGGGGGGCGGACAAGAGACCCAGTACTTC.

The sample holds many counts of this clonotype. J is TRBJ1-1 and V is TRBV3-1, with 10 bases that match TRBD1. CDR1 and CDR2 (germline): LGHDT, YNNKEL (reference sequence). This CDR3 comprises 17 residues. With 1 base clipped from V and 5 bases from J, the junction kept 10 bases outside the gene matches. The CDR3 region has the DNA TGTGCCAGCAGCCAAGGGGCCGGGACAGGGGTGTGGACTGAAGCTTTCTTT. Its translation is CASSQGAGTGVWTEAFF.

This clonotype showed up many times. The V gene is TRBV7-9, the J gene TRBJ1-2, with a possible D match to TRBD1 (5 bases). The germline V gene has CDR1 SEHNR and CDR2 FQNEAQ (reference sequence). The CDR3 loop spans 13 amino acids. Between the trimmed V and J ends, which lost 3 bases and 4 bases, there was a span of 9 bases. CDR3 sequence reads: CASSFDSRYGYTF. The CDR3 coding sequence is TGTGCCAGCAGCTTCGACAGCCGCTATGGCTACACCTTC.

This clonotype was seen only a few times. The chain links TRBV7-6 to TRBJ2-6; D is unclear. CDR1 and CDR2 from the germline V gene are SGHVS and FNYEAQ. The CDR3 has 16 amino acids. V dropped 2 bases and J dropped 0 bases, with 8 bases sitting between them. The CDR3 DNA reads TGTGCCAGCAGCTTACTGGGCCCCTCTGGGGCCAACGTCCTGACTTTC. Translated: CASSLLGPSGANVLTF.

This clonotype showed up many times. The chain has TRBV20-1 and TRBJ2-1; 11 positions match TRBD2. Germline V gene lookup returns CDR1 DFQATT and CDR2 SNEGSKA (reference sequence). The CDR3 consists of 17 residues. V lost 0 bases to trimming and J lost 4 bases; unmatched junction nucleotides: 8. The chain's CDR3 is CSARDRRIAGGYNEQFF. As DNA, the CDR3 is TGCAGTGCTAGAGATCGACGTATAGCGGGGGGGTACAATGAGCAGTTCTTC.

This clonotype was detected only a few times. The V and J genes are TRBV7-9 and TRBJ2-1; the D gene is possibly TRBD2 (6 bases). The CDR3 totals 14 residues. Germline V gives CDR1 SEHNR, CDR2 FQNEAQ (reference sequence). The ends were cut back, 5 bases at V and 6 bases at J, with 14 bases in the middle. The CDR3 sequence: CASSPQGGANEQFF. The CDR3 bases are TGTGCCAGCAGCCCCCAGGGAGGAGCCAATGAGCAGTTCTTC.

This clonotype came up many times. The V and J genes are TRBV5-1 and TRBJ2-7; 7 nucleotides match TRBD2. CDR3 size: 14 residues. The V gene's germline CDR1 is SGHRS and CDR2 YFSETQ. Trimming cost V 3 bases and J 5 bases; bases outside gene matches: 8. The chain's CDR3 is CASSWGTTLNEQYF. The CDR3, as DNA: TGCGCCAGCAGCTGGGGGACTACTCTAAACGAGCAGTACTTC.

Ten or more counts support this clonotype. V usage is TRBV5-6 and J usage is TRBJ1-4; TRBD1 might be the D (6 bases). In germline, CDR1 is SGHDT, CDR2 YYEEEE. Trimming took 4 bases from V and 8 from J, leaving 12 bases between them. The CDR3 runs 13 residues. The CDR3 is CASSVEGGEKLFF. CDR3 nucleotide sequence: TGTGCCAGCAGCGTGGAGGGGGGCGAAAAACTGTTTTTT.

The CDR3 loop reads CASSFGGGQQETQYF. CDR3 DNA: TGTGCCAGCAGCTTCGGCGGGGGGCAACAAGAGACCCAGTACTTC. The chain couples TRBV7-9 to TRBJ2-5; 8 positions match TRBD2. Trimming removed 3 bases from V and 2 bases from J; junction bases left unmatched: 5. Looked up from germline, CDR1 is SEHNR and CDR2 is FQNEAQ (reference sequence). The length of the CDR3 is 15 residues.

This clonotype was detected a few times. V and J are TRBV7-9 and TRBJ2-7; no clear D. The CDR3 totals 11 residues. Germline V gives CDR1 SEHNR, CDR2 FQNEAQ (reference sequence). Trimming cost V 1 base and J 5 bases, with 3 bases left between them. The CDR3 bases are TGTGCCAGCAGCTTAGAACACGAGCAGTACTTC. As protein: CASSLEHEQYF.

Only a few counts were recorded for this clonotype. The chain couples TRBV30 to TRBJ1-1, with 7 bases lining up with TRBD1. V shed 3 bases and J 4 bases; nucleotides not matched to a gene: 5. This CDR3 has 13 amino acids. Germline CDR1 reads GTSNPN; CDR2 reads SVGIG (reference sequence). The DNA of the CDR3 is TGTGCCTGGAGCCAATCAGGGGGCACTGAAGCTTTCTTT. It translates to CAWSQSGGTEAFF.